The rows below give T cell receptor beta chains drawn from one sample of a study of T cells after yellow fever vaccination. Each CDR3 protein gets one entry after TCRdb re-called the 5' RACE reads with MiXCR. Of about 340,000 distinct CDR3 sequences listed, approximately 4% are singletons. The sequencing used PBMCs, collected 5 days after the yellow fever booster vaccination. These TCRs come from a man between 18 and 29 years old who received the YFV17D yellow fever vaccine. Both conserved end residues are part of each CDR3. The D gene is left open where the match is weak. Where a row states a size, it is once, few, many or the class of an expanded clone; other rows omit it.

>TRBJ1-1|TRBV7-3|NA|NA
TGTGCCAGCAGCATACAGGGTGGTGAAGCTTTCTTT
CASSIQGGEAFF
>TRBJ2-5|TRBV29-1|many|NA
TGCAGCGTTGAAGGAACGGGGAGAGAGACCCAGTACTTC
CSVEGTGRETQYF
>TRBJ1-1|TRBV6-1|many|NA
TGTGCCAGCATCGACCTAATGAACACTGAAGCTTTCTTT
CASIDLMNTEAFF
>TRBJ1-2|TRBV11-2|NA|NA
TGTGCCAGCAGCTTTCAGGCCCCTGGCTATGGCTACACCTTC
CASSFQAPGYGYTF
>TRBJ2-3|TRBV3-1|NA|NA
TGTGCCAGCAGCCCGGGACTCGCTGTGGGAGATACGCAGTATTTT
CASSPGLAVGDTQYF
>TRBJ2-3|TRBV5-1|few|NA
TGCGCCAGCAGCCCCCCCACCTCTAGCACAGATACGCAGTATTTT
CASSPPTSSTDTQYF
>TRBJ1-2|TRBV20-1|many|TRBD1
TGCAGTGCCCTTACCGGGACAGGGGGGAGAAGCTACACCTTC
CSALTGTGGRSYTF
>TRBJ2-7|TRBV6-5|few|NA
TGTGCCAGCGCCGGAAGGGGTGCCTACGAGCAGTACTTC
CASAGRGAYEQYF
>TRBJ1-2|TRBV11-2|few|NA
TGTGCCAGCAGCTTAGAGAGGGAGCGCTACACCTTC
CASSLERERYTF
>TRBJ2-5|TRBV15|many|NA
TGTGCCACCAGCAGAGACGGTCAAGAGACCCAGTACTTC
CATSRDGQETQYF
>TRBJ2-4|TRBV12-3/TRBV12-4|few|NA
TGTGCCAGCAGTTCCCCGGGACTGGGAGCCAAAAACATTCAGTACTTC
CASSSPGLGAKNIQYF
>TRBJ1-2|TRBV13|many|TRBD1
TGTGCCAGCAGCGAATGGGACAGTGATGGCTACACCTTC
CASSEWDSDGYTF
>TRBJ1-6|TRBV5-1|NA|NA
TGCGCCAGCAGACCGGACAGTAATTCACCCCTCCACTTT
CASRPDSNSPLHF
>TRBJ1-2|TRBV12-3/TRBV12-4|NA|NA
TGTGCCAGCCGGACAGTTCAAAGAGCCTATGGCTACACCTTC
CASRTVQRAYGYTF
>TRBJ1-1|TRBV7-9|few|NA
TGTGCCAGCAGCCACCCAGGGGAGAACACTGAAGCTTTCTTT
CASSHPGENTEAFF
>TRBJ2-7|TRBV7-9|many|TRBD1
TGTGCCAGCAGCTCCCCCGGGACAGGGAACTACGAGCAGTACTTC
CASSSPGTGNYEQYF
>TRBJ2-1|TRBV7-9|many|NA
TGTGCCAGCAGCCAAGGTGGGGTGCAGTTCTTC
CASSQGGVQFF
>TRBJ2-1|TRBV20-1|NA|TRBD2
TGCAGTGCTCCCCGACTAGCGGGGGGGGAGCAGTTCTTC
CSAPRLAGGEQFF
>TRBJ1-1|TRBV20-1|NA|TRBD1
TGCAGTGCTACCAGACAGGGCTACACTGAAGCTTTCTTT
CSATRQGYTEAFF
>TRBJ2-5|TRBV5-1|many|NA
TGCGCCAGCAGCCCCGGTGAGGTCAAAGAGACCCAGTACTTC
CASSPGEVKETQYF
>TRBJ1-2|TRBV12-3/TRBV12-4|NA|NA
TGTGCCAGCAGCACCACTGACTGGGGGTATGGCTACACCTTC
CASSTTDWGYGYTF
>TRBJ2-3|TRBV10-3|many|TRBD2
TGTGCCACGCACCTGGGGGGGGGTAGCACAGATACGCAGTATTTT
CATHLGGGSTDTQYF
>TRBJ2-7|TRBV7-9|few|TRBD2
TGTGCCAGCAGCTATGGGACTAGCGGTTTCTACGAGCAGTACTTC
CASSYGTSGFYEQYF
>TRBJ2-5|TRBV7-2|many|NA
TGTGCCAGCAGCTTAGTATCACTTCAGCAAGAGACCCAGTACTTC
CASSLVSLQQETQYF
>TRBJ2-3|TRBV13|NA|TRBD2
TGTGCCAGCAGCTTAGGCCGCGGGGGGGCTTTAGATACGCAGTATTTT
CASSLGRGGALDTQYF
>TRBJ2-2|TRBV5-1|NA|NA
TGCGCCAGCATGCTCCCGAACACCGGGGAGCTGTTTTTT
CASMLPNTGELFF
>TRBJ1-2|TRBV12-3/TRBV12-4|few|TRBD1
TGTGCCAGCAGTTTACTACAGGGGGGAGACTATGGCTACACCTTC
CASSLLQGGDYGYTF
>TRBJ1-6|TRBV20-1|few|NA
TGCAGTGCTAGGCCCGGTCTGACCCTCCACTTT
CSARPGLTLHF
>TRBJ2-3|TRBV7-3|NA|TRBD2
TGTGCCAGCAGCTTAACGGCTAGCGGAACGCAGTATTTT
CASSLTASGTQYF
>TRBJ2-1|TRBV20-1|many|TRBD2
TGCAGTGCTAGAGCGGATGCGGGGGGCCACAATGAGCAGTTCTTC
CSARADAGGHNEQFF
>TRBJ2-7|TRBV19|few|TRBD1
TGTGCCAGTAGTATCGGGGGTACACGGGACAGGGATCTCTACGAGCAGTACTTC
CASSIGGTRDRDLYEQYF
>TRBJ2-6|TRBV6-2/TRBV6-3|NA|NA
TGTGCCAGCAGTTACACCGGGACCCGGGCCAACGTCCTGACTTTC
CASSYTGTRANVLTF
>TRBJ2-3|TRBV15|NA|NA
TGTGCCACCAGCAGAGAGGGACCGACCTCAGATACGCAGTATTTT
CATSREGPTSDTQYF
>TRBJ2-1|TRBV2|many|TRBD2
TGTGCCAGCAGCCTAGCGGGGGGGCCCGATGAGCAGTTCTTC
CASSLAGGPDEQFF
>TRBJ1-5|TRBV19|few|NA
TGTGCCAGTAGTACCCGCCGACAGGTCGCTCAGCCCCAGCATTTT
CASSTRRQVAQPQHF
>TRBJ1-6|TRBV19|few|TRBD1
TGTGCCAGTAGTATTGGGACAGGGGCCTCACCCCTCCACTTT
CASSIGTGASPLHF